These 18 T cell receptor beta chains originate from one sample sequenced in a study of response to subunit inactivated influenza vaccine. Each CDR3 protein gets one entry after TCRdb re-called the RT-PCR reads with MiXCR. The sample carries roughly 460,000 distinct CDR3 sequences, approximately 11% recorded once. The specimen comprised PBMCs from blood, sampled about 40 days after vaccination. These receptors came from a man over 45 who received an inactivated influenza vaccine.

The V and J genes are TRBV20-1 and TRBJ2-5; D ambiguous. The CDR3 has 15 residues. From germline, CDR1 is DFQATT and CDR2 SNEGSKA (reference sequence). Trimming left V 6 bases short and J 5 bases short, with 22 bases between. CDR3 protein: CSATAPGLSGETQYF. CDR3 DNA: TGCAGTGCAACCGCACCGGGCCTATCGGGCGAGACCCAGTACTTC.

This clonotype came up many times. For the CDR3, the DNA is TGTGCCAGCAGTTTAGGGTTTTCAGGGGAGGATGGCTACACCTTC. Protein: CASSLGFSGEDGYTF. The genes are TRBV12-3 or TRBV12-4 and TRBJ1-2, with TRBD1 as a possible D gene (6 bases). V lost 1 base and J 6 bases, leaving 15 bases between the germline ends. This CDR3 contains 15 residues.

The table lists this clonotype with many counts. The V and J genes are TRBV27 and TRBJ1-5, with 11 bases identical to TRBD1. V was clipped by 7 bases and J by 4 bases; unmatched bases: 12. Germline V gene data show CDR1 as MNHEY and CDR2 as SMNVEV (reference sequence). CDR3 length: 17 amino acids. For the CDR3, the DNA is TGTGCCAGCAATATACACCGGGACAGGGGGGGAAATCAGCCCCAGCATTTT. This codes for CASNIHRDRGGNQPQHF.

This clonotype has only a few counts. This chain joins TRBV7-9 and TRBJ2-2; 11 nucleotides agree with TRBD2. Germline V lookup: CDR1 SEHNR, CDR2 FQNEAQ (reference sequence). The CDR3 is 16 residues long. Unmatched junction bases numbered 7, after V lost 6 bases and J lost 4 bases. CDR3 sequence reads: CASRRTSGRGTGELFF. For the CDR3, the DNA is TGTGCCAGCAGGCGAACTAGCGGGAGAGGCACCGGGGAGCTGTTTTTT.

The chain carries TRBV12-3 or TRBV12-4 and TRBJ1-5; tentative D call: TRBD1 (6 bases). V was cut by 6 bases and J by 2 bases, with 14 bases left in between. This CDR3 is built from 15 residues. The CDR3 spells CASRFSGDRNQPQHF. CDR3 nucleotide sequence: TGTGCCAGCAGGTTTTCAGGGGATCGCAATCAGCCCCAGCATTTT.

The chain has TRBV12-3 or TRBV12-4 and TRBJ2-7, with unresolved D. The CDR3 extends over 12 amino acids. The V end was cut by 5 bases, the J end by 3 bases, with 8 bases between. CDR3 region: CASSAFNYEQYF. CDR3 DNA sequence: TGTGCCAGCAGTGCATTCAACTACGAGCAGTACTTC.

This clonotype has just a few counts. The CDR3 loop is CASSLVEGEWNTEAFF. DNA of the CDR3: TGTGCCAGCAGCCTTGTTGAGGGGGAATGGAACACTGAAGCTTTCTTT. The J gene is TRBJ1-1, the V gene TRBV7-9; weak D call: TRBD1 (6 bases). The V end lost 5 bases, the J end lost 1 base, and 17 bases lay between the germline ends. Germline-derived CDR1 and CDR2 are SEHNR and FQNEAQ (reference sequence). This CDR3 region has 16 residues.

CDR3 loop: CASSADRDYGYTF. In DNA, the CDR3 is TGTGCCAGCAGCGCGGACAGGGACTATGGCTACACCTTC. V gene TRBV12-3 or TRBV12-4 combines with J gene TRBJ1-2; TRBD1 aligns across 8 bases. V shed 6 bases, J shed 3 bases, and the junction held 3 bases outside the gene matches. The CDR3 contains 13 residues.

In its sample, this clonotype was seen a few times. An end of the junction differs from the germline gene, which may be a read error. The chain carries TRBV28 and TRBJ2-7; 7 bases agree with TRBD1. Germline V gives CDR1 MDHEN, CDR2 SYDVKM. The CDR3 spans 14 residues. The DNA of the CDR3 is TGTGCCAGCAGTTTAAGACAGGGTTCTTACGACCAGTACTTC. Protein sequence: CASSLRQGSYDQYF.

This clonotype was seen only a few times. The chain employs TRBV6-5 and TRBJ2-7; no clear D. The CDR3 has 14 residues. V was clipped by 1 base and J by 1 base, with 8 bases between them. Germline CDR1 reads MNHEY; CDR2 reads SVGAGI. The CDR3 nucleotides read TGTGCCAGCAGTTACTTCGGCAGTTCCTACGAGCAGTACTTC. This codes for CASSYFGSSYEQYF.

This chain joins TRBV28 and TRBJ2-7; 7 bases align to TRBD1. Germline trimming cut 6 bases from V and 1 base from J; bases unmatched to any gene: 6. CDR3 length: 14 residues. Germline CDR1 MDHEN, CDR2 SYDVKM. CDR3 amino acids: CASRNTGDSYEQYF. CDR3 sequence (DNA): TGTGCCAGCAGGAACACAGGGGATTCCTACGAGCAGTACTTC.

This clonotype showed up just a few times. The J gene is TRBJ2-5, the V gene TRBV7-3; a weak D match, TRBD1 (5 bases). The ends were cut back, 6 bases at V and 5 bases at J, with 13 bases in the middle. The CDR3 contains 13 residues. The germline CDR1 and CDR2 sequences are SGHTA and FQGTGA. In DNA form, the CDR3 reads TGTGCCAGCAGTCCGGGCCCAGGGGAGACCCAGTACTTC. Translation gives CASSPGPGETQYF.

The chain recombines TRBV7-2 with TRBJ2-3; D unclear. The V and J ends lost 3 bases and 3 bases respectively, with 16 bases between them. Germline CDR1 and CDR2: SGHTA and FQGNSA. The CDR3 runs to 16 residues. The CDR3 loop is CASSFYGGKGTDTQYF. The CDR3 DNA follows: TGTGCCAGCAGCTTTTATGGTGGGAAAGGGACAGATACGCAGTATTTT. The full variable domain, completed using reference TRBV7-2 and TRBJ2-3, is GAGVSQSPSNKVTEKGKDVELRCDPISGHTALYWYRQSLGQGLEFLIYFQGNSAPDKSGLPSDRFSAERTGGSVSTLTIQRTQQEDSAVYLCASSFYGGKGTDTQYFGPGTRLTVL.

The gene calls are TRBV6-2 or TRBV6-3 and TRBJ2-1; 7 nucleotides match TRBD1. Germline loops: CDR1 MNHEY, CDR2 SVGEGT. Trimming took 4 bases from V and 8 from J; bases not matched to a gene: 11. The CDR3 length is 15 residues. CDR3 residues: CASSSRDSRIDEQFF. The CDR3 nucleotides read TGTGCCAGCAGTTCCAGGGACAGTCGAATCGATGAGCAGTTCTTC.

This clonotype was counted between two and nine times. The chain combines TRBV12-3 or TRBV12-4 with TRBJ2-5; 9 bases agree with TRBD2. The CDR3 is 13 amino acids. With V trimmed by 6 bases and J by 8 bases, 7 bases remained unmatched. CDR3 amino acids: CASSARLAATQYF. The CDR3 DNA reads as TGTGCCAGCAGCGCCAGACTAGCGGCAACCCAGTACTTC.

The chain employs TRBV20-1 and TRBJ2-7; 10 bases match TRBD2. CDR1 is DFQATT, CDR2 SNEGSKA, per germline (reference sequence). The ends lost 0 bases at V and 4 bases at J; junction bases unmatched: 6. CDR3 length equals 15 residues. CDR3 in DNA: TGCAGTGCTAGAGAGGGGAGCGGGAGGGCTTACGAGCAGTACTTC. Amino acid sequence: CSAREGSGRAYEQYF.

This clonotype was seen repeatedly, ten times or more. The CDR3 nucleotides read TGCAGTGCTAGAGATCGGGTGGGATCCTATAATTCACCCCTCCACTTT. Its protein is CSARDRVGSYNSPLHF. The chain is built from TRBV20-1 and TRBJ1-6, with no clear D. Germline loops: CDR1 DFQATT, CDR2 SNEGSKA (reference sequence). The CDR3 extends over 16 amino acids. The ends were cut back, 0 bases at V and 1 base at J, with 10 bases in the middle.

V usage is TRBV28 and J usage is TRBJ2-1; D is possibly TRBD1 or TRBD2 (5 bases each). CDR3 length: 17 residues. Per the germline V gene, CDR1 is MDHEN and CDR2 is SYDVKM. V lost 0 bases and J 5 bases, leaving 17 bases between the germline ends. For the CDR3, the DNA is TGTGCCAGCAGTTTATGGGGACCCTCCCCTTCCCACAATGAGCAGTTCTTC. Its translation is CASSLWGPSPSHNEQFF.